Following are 19 T cell receptor beta chains from one sample sequenced in a study of blood T cell repertoires in COVID-19. This table comes from immunoSEQ multiplex PCR, and its TCRdb copy is limited to in-frame clones, with some not included. Here the sample spans 100,000 to 150,000 clones, approximately 68% being singletons. Sequencing input: peripheral blood. Source of these receptors: a woman aged 70-85 years with acute or convalescent COVID-19.

V is TRBV12-5 and J is TRBJ2-3; 10 nucleotides line up with TRBD2. Germline V gives CDR1 LGHNT, CDR2 FRNRAP. J was trimmed by 5 bases and V by 7 bases; bases with no gene match: 12. This CDR3 contains 16 residues. This chain's CDR3 is CASDGGLAGVIDTQYF. For the CDR3, the DNA is TGTGCTAGTGATGGGGGGCTAGCGGGAGTGATAGATACGCAGTATTTT.

V and J are TRBV2 and TRBJ1-4; TRBD1 aligns across 7 bases. Trimming removed 7 bases from V and 8 bases from J; junction bases left unmatched: 10. Germline assignment: CDR1 SNHLY and CDR2 FYNNEI. The length of the CDR3 is 14 residues. CDR3 in DNA: TGTGCCAGCAACCTGGACAGGCGGCGAGAAAAACTGTTTTTT. As protein: CASNLDRRREKLFF.

This chain's CDR3 is CASSLQGSNQPQHF. The CDR3 nucleotides are TGTGCCAGCAGTTTACAGGGTAGCAATCAGCCCCAGCATTTT. The V and J genes are TRBV6-6 and TRBJ1-5, with TRBD1 as a possible D gene (6 bases). There are 14 residues in the CDR3. Germline lookup yields CDR1 MNHNY and CDR2 SVGAGI (reference sequence). The V and J ends lost 4 bases and 0 bases respectively, with 7 bases between them.

The chain carries TRBV28 and TRBJ2-5, with 14 bases lining up with TRBD2. Germline V gives CDR1 MDHEN, CDR2 SYDVKM. The CDR3 consists of 17 residues. After removal of 2 bases from V and 5 bases from J, the junction contained 7 bases not matched to a gene. CDR3 residues: CASSLGTSGSLRETQYF. The DNA for the CDR3 is TGTGCCAGCAGTTTAGGGACTAGCGGGAGTTTGAGGGAGACCCAGTACTTC.

V and J are TRBV6-6 and TRBJ2-7; 7 positions match TRBD2. Germline assignment: CDR1 MNHNY and CDR2 SVGAGI (reference sequence). This CDR3 region has 16 residues. V shed 0 bases, J shed 5 bases, and the junction held 10 bases outside the gene matches. The CDR3 nucleotides read TGTGCCAGCAGTTACTCGTCGGGCGGGAGCCCCAACGAGCAGTACTTC. It translates to CASSYSSGGSPNEQYF.

The chain is built from TRBV7-8 and TRBJ1-2; D unresolved. The ends were cut back, 5 bases at V and 5 bases at J, with 30 bases in the middle. CDR3 length: 19 amino acids. The germline V gene has CDR1 SGHVS and CDR2 FQNEAQ. For the CDR3, the DNA is TGTGCCAGCAGCCGTCAACCCAATAAAAGAAGTAGTCCGGGATATGGCTACACCTTC. This codes for CASSRQPNKRSSPGYGYTF. Using reference TRBV7-8 and TRBJ1-2 for the parts outside the CDR3, the full variable domain is GAGVSQSPRYKVAKRGQDVALRCDPISGHVSLFWYQQALGQGPEFLTYFQNEAQLDKSGLPSDRFFAERPEGSVSTLKIQRTQQEDSAVYLCASSRQPNKRSSPGYGYTFGSGTRLTVV.

This sequence joins TRBV11-2 and TRBJ2-3; 8 bases agree with TRBD2. There are 14 residues in the CDR3. The trim removed 5 bases at V and 5 bases at J, leaving 6 bases unmatched. Germline V CDR1 and CDR2: SGHAT, FQNNGV. Here the CDR3 DNA reads TGTGCCAGCAGCGTTAGCGGGGTGGGAGATACGCAGTATTTT. It translates to CASSVSGVGDTQYF.

This clone was detected a few times. The gene calls are TRBV4-1 and TRBJ2-5; 9 positions match TRBD2. The CDR3 has 16 residues. Germline assignment: CDR1 MGHRA and CDR2 YSYEKL. V shed 4 bases, J shed 5 bases, and the junction held 11 bases outside the gene matches. The CDR3 DNA is TGCGCCAGCAGCCCCACCCGAGTCGCGGGAGGGGAGACCCAGTACTTC. It yields the protein CASSPTRVAGGETQYF.

This chain uses TRBV27 with TRBJ2-3; 8 nucleotides agree with TRBD2. After removal of 4 bases from V and 7 bases from J, the junction contained 7 bases not matched to a gene. Germline V gene data show CDR1 as MNHEY and CDR2 as SMNVEV (reference sequence). The CDR3 extends over 14 amino acids. CDR3 nucleotide sequence: TGTGCCAGCAGTTCGAGCGGGGGAAAATATACGCAGTATTTT. Amino acid sequence: CASSSSGGKYTQYF.

The rearrangement uses TRBV2 and TRBJ1-2; 7 bases fit TRBD1. CDR1 is SNHLY, CDR2 FYNNEI, per germline. The ends lost 8 bases at V and 6 bases at J; junction bases unmatched: 9. The CDR3 totals 13 residues. CDR3 nucleotide sequence: TGTGCCAGCTCCTCTCAGGGGGTGAATGGCTACACCTTC. Its protein product is CASSSQGVNGYTF.

This clone was counted only a few times. Other DNA variants within this sample encode the same CDR3. The V gene is TRBV3-1 (or the pseudogene TRBV3-2), the J gene TRBJ1-3; D call uncertain. This CDR3 has 13 amino acids. CDR1 and CDR2 from the germline V gene are LGHDT and YNNKEL (reference sequence). Trimming shortened V by 3 bases and J by 4 bases, and 7 bases separated the two germline ends. The CDR3 nucleotides are TGTGCCAGCAGCCAGGCCCAGGGAAACACCATATATTTT. This translates into CASSQAQGNTIYF.

The chain uses TRBV5-1 and TRBJ1-2; D is uncertain. Trimming cost V 7 bases and J 3 bases, with 10 bases left between them. Germline-derived CDR1 and CDR2 are SGHRS and YFSETQ. This CDR3 comprises 12 residues. The CDR3 DNA sequence: TGCGCCAGCTCCGAGAGCTACTATGGCTACACCTTC. Translation gives CASSESYYGYTF.

The chain combines TRBV4-3 with TRBJ1-2; the D gene is possibly TRBD1 (6 bases). V dropped 0 bases and J dropped 7 bases, with 9 bases sitting between them. This CDR3 region has 13 residues. CDR1 LGHNA and CDR2 YSLEER come from the germline V gene. The CDR3 DNA reads as TGCGCCAGCAGCCAAGAGGGGGCTGGTGGCTACACCTTC. Translating gives CASSQEGAGGYTF.

The chain joins TRBV27 to TRBJ2-5; tentatively, D is TRBD2 (6 bases). Germline CDR1 is MNHEY and CDR2 is SMNVEV (reference sequence). This CDR3 spans 14 amino acids. V was trimmed by 0 bases and J by 3 bases, leaving 8 bases between them. CDR3 protein: CASSLSWGEETQYF. CDR3 bases: TGTGCCAGCAGTTTATCGTGGGGGGAAGAGACCCAGTACTTC.

The rearrangement links TRBV4-1 to TRBJ1-3; weak D call: TRBD1 (6 bases). The V and J ends lost 7 bases and 2 bases respectively, with 9 bases between them. Per germline, CDR1 MGHRA and CDR2 YSYEKL. The CDR3 length is 13 residues. The CDR3 DNA sequence: TGCGCCAGCACCACAGGGCCTGGAAACACCATATATTTT. It specifies CASTTGPGNTIYF.

The sample holds a few counts of this clone. The chain joins TRBV6-4 to TRBJ2-3, with 8 positions matching TRBD2. The ends lost 2 bases at V and 4 bases at J; junction bases unmatched: 8. Germline V gives CDR1 MRHNA, CDR2 SNTAGT. This CDR3 has 16 residues. The CDR3 reads CASSDGAGGGPDTQYF. CDR3 DNA sequence: TGTGCCAGCAGTGACGGGGCGGGAGGAGGGCCAGATACGCAGTATTTT.

The chain joins TRBV6-2 or TRBV6-3 to TRBJ1-5, with D possibly matching TRBD1 (6 bases). Germline V gene lookup returns CDR1 MNHEY and CDR2 SVGEGT. This CDR3 region has 15 residues. Deletions cut 5 bases from V and 5 bases from J, with 16 bases between. The CDR3 coding sequence is TGTGCCAGCAGTCGAAGGACAGTGCCCGATCAGCCCCAGCATTTT. Translated: CASSRRTVPDQPQHF.

V gene TRBV18 combines with J gene TRBJ2-5; D is perhaps TRBD2 (5 bases). Germline-derived CDR1 and CDR2 are KGHSH and LQKENI. The CDR3 covers 16 residues. The ends were cut back, 3 bases at V and 4 bases at J, with 18 bases in the middle. This chain's CDR3 is CASSPVTFGVAETQYF. The CDR3 region has the DNA TGTGCCAGCTCACCGGTTACCTTCGGGGTGGCAGAGACCCAGTACTTC.

This sequence joins TRBV6-5 and TRBJ1-2; no reliable D call. V lost 6 bases and J 2 bases, leaving 10 bases between the germline ends. This CDR3 is built from 13 residues. From germline, CDR1 is MNHEY and CDR2 SVGAGI. In nucleotides, the CDR3 is TGTGCCAGCAGGCAGGATGGGAACTATGGCTACACCTTC. Translation: CASRQDGNYGYTF.